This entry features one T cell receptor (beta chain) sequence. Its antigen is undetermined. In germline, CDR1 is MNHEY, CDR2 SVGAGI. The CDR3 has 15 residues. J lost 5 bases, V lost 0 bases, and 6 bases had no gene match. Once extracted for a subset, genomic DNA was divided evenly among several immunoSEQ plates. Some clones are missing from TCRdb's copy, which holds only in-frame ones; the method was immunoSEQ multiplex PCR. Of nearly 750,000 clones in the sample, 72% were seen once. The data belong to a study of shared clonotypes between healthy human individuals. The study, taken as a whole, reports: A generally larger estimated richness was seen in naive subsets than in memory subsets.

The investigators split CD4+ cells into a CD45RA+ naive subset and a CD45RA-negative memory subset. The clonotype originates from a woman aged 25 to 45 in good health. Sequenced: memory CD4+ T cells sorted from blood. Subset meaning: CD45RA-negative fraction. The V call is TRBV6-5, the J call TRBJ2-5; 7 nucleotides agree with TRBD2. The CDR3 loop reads CASSYSAGEGETQYF. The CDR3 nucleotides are TGTGCCAGCAGTTACTCGGCGGGAGAGGGCGAGACCCAGTACTTC.